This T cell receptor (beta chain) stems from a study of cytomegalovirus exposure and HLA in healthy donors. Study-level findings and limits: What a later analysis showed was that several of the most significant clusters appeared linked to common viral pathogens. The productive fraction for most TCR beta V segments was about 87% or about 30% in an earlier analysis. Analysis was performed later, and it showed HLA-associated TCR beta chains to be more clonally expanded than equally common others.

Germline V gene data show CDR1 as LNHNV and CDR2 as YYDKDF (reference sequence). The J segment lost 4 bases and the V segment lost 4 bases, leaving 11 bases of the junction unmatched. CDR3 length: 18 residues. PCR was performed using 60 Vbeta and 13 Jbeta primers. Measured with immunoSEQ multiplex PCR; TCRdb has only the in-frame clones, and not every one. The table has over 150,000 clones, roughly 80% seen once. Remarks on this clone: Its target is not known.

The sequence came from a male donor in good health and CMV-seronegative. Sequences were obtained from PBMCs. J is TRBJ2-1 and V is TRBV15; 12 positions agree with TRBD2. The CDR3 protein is CATSKELAGGFIYNEQFF. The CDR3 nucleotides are TGTGCCACCAGCAAAGAACTAGCGGGAGGCTTTATATACAATGAGCAGTTCTTC. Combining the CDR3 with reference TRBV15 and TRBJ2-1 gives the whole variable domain DAMVIQNPRYQVTQFGKPVTLSCSQTLNHNVMYWYQQKSSQAPKLLFHYYDKDFNNEADTPDNFQSRRPNTSFCFLDIRSPGLGDTAMYLCATSKELAGGFIYNEQFFGPGTRLTVL.